The next 5 T cell receptor beta chains were all read from a single sample in a study of T cells in Graves' hyperthyroidism and ophthalmopathy. RNA transcripts were the template for amplifying TCR beta CDR3 regions. TCR CDR3 regions were first amplified by RT-PCR with HTBI primers. TCRdb redid the calling of the multiplex PCR reads with MiXCR, one entry per CDR3 protein. The data show approximately 330,000 distinct CDR3 sequences, around a sixth seen once. Sequenced sample: blood. These receptors originate from a woman between 45 and 60 years old with Graves' hyperthyroidism.

V is TRBV18 and J is TRBJ2-1; D possibly corresponds to TRBD2 (5 bases). CDR3 length: 18 amino acids. In germline, CDR1 is KGHSH, CDR2 LQKENI. Trimming removed 2 bases from V and 5 bases from J, with 22 bases in between. CDR3 loop: CASSPTTFPGPGDNEQFF. In nucleotides, the CDR3 is TGTGCCAGCTCACCAACGACTTTTCCGGGTCCCGGGGACAATGAGCAGTTCTTC.

This clonotype was detected ten times or more. V and J are TRBV27 and TRBJ1-2; unclear D gene. Looked up from germline, CDR1 is MNHEY and CDR2 is SMNVEV (reference sequence). Trimming pared 8 bases from V and 0 bases from J, leaving 13 bases between. The CDR3 is 14 amino acids. The chain's CDR3 is CASSRALANYGYTF. The CDR3 DNA reads as TGTGCCAGCTCCCGGGCCTTGGCTAACTATGGCTACACCTTC.

This clonotype was picked up a small number of times. This sequence may be a read error, since a much larger clone differs from it by one base. The chain carries TRBV18 and TRBJ1-1; weak D call: TRBD1 (6 bases). Germline lookup yields CDR1 KGHSH and CDR2 LQKENI. This CDR3 comprises 13 residues. V was cut by 2 bases and J by 3 bases, with 7 bases left in between. The CDR3 coding sequence is TGTGCCAGCTCACCATCAGGGGACACTGAAGCTTTCTTT. Translating it yields CASSPSGDTEAFF.

The gene calls are TRBV5-1 and TRBJ2-5; TRBD2 agrees at 7 bases. This CDR3 contains 15 residues. Germline V gene lookup returns CDR1 SGHRS and CDR2 YFSETQ. The ends lost 0 bases at V and 5 bases at J; junction bases unmatched: 7. Here the CDR3 reads CASSLVGGSGETQYF. The CDR3 DNA follows: TGCGCCAGCAGCTTGGTTGGCGGGAGCGGGGAGACCCAGTACTTC.

This clonotype was seen ten or more times. The chain couples TRBV12-3 or TRBV12-4 to TRBJ1-4, with 8 bases that match TRBD1. The trim removed 4 bases at V and 7 bases at J, leaving 5 bases unmatched. The CDR3 contains 14 residues. This chain's CDR3 is CASSSIQGGEKLFF. The CDR3 DNA reads as TGTGCCAGCAGTTCCATACAGGGGGGTGAAAAACTGTTTTTT.